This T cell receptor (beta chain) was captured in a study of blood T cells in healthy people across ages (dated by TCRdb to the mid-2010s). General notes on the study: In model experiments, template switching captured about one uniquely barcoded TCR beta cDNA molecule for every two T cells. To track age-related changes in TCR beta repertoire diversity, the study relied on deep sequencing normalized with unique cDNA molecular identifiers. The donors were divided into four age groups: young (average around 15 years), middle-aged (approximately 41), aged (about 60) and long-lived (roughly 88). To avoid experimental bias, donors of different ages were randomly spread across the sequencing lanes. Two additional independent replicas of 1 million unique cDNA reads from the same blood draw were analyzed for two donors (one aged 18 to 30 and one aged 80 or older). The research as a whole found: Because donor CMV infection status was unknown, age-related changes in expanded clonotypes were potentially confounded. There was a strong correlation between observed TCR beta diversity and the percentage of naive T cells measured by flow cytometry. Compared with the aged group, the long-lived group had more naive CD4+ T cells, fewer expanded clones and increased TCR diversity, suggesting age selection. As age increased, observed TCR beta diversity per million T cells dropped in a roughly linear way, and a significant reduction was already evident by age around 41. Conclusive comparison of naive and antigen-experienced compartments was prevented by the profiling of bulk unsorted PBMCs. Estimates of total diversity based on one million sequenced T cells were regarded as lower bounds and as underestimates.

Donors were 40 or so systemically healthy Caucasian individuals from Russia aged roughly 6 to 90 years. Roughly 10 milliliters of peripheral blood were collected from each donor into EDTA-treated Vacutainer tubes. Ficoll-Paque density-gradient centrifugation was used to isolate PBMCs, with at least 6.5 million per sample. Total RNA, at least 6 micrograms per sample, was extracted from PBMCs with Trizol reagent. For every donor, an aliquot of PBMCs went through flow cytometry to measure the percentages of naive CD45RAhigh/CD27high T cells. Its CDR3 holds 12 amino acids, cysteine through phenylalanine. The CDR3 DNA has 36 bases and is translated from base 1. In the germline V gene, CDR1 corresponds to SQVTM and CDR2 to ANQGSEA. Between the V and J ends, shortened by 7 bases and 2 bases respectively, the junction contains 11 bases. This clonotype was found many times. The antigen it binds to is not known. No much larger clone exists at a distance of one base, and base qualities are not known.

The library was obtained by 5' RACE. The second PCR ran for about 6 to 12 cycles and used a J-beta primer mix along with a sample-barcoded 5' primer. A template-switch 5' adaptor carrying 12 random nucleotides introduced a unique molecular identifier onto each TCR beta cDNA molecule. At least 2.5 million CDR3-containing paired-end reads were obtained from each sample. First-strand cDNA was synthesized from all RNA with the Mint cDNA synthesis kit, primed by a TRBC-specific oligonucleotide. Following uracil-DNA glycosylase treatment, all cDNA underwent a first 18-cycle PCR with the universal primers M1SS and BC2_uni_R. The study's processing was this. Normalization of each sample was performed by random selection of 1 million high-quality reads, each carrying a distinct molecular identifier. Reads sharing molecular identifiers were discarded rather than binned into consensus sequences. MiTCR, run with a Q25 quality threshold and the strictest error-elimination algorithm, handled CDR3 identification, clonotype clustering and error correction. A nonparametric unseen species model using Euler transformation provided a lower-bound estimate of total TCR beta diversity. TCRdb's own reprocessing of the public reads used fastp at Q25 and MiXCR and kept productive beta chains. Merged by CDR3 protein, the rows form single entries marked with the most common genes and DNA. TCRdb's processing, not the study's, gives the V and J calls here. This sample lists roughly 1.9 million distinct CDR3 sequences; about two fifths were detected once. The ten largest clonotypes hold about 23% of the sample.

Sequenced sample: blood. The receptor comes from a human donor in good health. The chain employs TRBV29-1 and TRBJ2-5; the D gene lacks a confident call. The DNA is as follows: TGCAGCGCCGCGACATCACAAGAGACCCAGTACTTC. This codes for CSAATSQETQYF.